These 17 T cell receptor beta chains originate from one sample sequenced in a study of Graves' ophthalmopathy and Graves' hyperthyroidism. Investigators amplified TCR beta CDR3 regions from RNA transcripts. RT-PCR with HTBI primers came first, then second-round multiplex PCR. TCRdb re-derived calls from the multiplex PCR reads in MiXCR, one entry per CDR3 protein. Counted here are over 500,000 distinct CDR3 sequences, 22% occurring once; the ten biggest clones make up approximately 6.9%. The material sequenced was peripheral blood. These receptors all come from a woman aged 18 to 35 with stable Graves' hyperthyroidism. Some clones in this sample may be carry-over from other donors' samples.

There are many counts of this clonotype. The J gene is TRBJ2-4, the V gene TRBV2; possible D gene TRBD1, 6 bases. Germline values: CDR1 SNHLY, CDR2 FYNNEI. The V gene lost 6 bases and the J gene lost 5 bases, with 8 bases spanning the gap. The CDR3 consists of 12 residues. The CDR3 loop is CASRSGENIQYF. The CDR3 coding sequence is TGTGCCAGCAGATCAGGGGAAAACATTCAGTACTTC.

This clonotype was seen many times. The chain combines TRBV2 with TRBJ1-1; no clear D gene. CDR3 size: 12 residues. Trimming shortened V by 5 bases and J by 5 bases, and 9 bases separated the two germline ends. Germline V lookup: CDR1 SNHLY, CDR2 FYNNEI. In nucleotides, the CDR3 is TGTGCCAGCAGTAAGACCGGGACTGAAGCTTTCTTT. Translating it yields CASSKTGTEAFF.

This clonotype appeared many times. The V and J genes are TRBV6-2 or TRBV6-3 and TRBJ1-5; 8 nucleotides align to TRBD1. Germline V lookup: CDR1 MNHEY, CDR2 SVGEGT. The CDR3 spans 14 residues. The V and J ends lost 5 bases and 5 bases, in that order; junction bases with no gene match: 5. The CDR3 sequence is CASSRQGSYQPQHF. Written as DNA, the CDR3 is TGTGCCAGCAGTCGACAGGGGAGCTATCAGCCCCAGCATTTT.

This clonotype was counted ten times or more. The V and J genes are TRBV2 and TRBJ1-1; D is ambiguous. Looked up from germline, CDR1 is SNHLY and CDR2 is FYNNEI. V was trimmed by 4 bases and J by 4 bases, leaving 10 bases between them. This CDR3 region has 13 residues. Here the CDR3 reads CASSARLSTEAFF. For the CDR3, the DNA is TGTGCCAGCAGTGCCAGGTTGTCCACTGAAGCTTTCTTT.

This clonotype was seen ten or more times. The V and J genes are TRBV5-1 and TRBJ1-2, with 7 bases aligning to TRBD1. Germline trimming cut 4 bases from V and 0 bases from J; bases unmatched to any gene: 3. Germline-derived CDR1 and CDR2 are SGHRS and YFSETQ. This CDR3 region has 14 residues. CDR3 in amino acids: CASSAGTANYGYTF. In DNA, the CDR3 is TGCGCCAGCAGCGCCGGGACAGCTAACTATGGCTACACCTTC.

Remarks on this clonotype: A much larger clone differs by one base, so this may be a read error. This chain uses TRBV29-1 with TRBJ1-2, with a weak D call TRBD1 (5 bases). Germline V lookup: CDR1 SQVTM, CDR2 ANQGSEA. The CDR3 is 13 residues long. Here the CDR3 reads CSVDTGGVHGYSF. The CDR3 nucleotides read TGCAGCGTTGACACGGGGGGGGTACATGGCTACAGCTTC.

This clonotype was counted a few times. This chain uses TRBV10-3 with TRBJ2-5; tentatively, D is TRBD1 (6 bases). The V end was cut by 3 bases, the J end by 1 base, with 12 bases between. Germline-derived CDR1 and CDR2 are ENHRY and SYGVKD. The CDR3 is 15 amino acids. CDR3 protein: CAISDARTVQETQYF. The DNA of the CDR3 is TGTGCCATCAGTGACGCCCGGACAGTCCAAGAGACCCAGTACTTC.

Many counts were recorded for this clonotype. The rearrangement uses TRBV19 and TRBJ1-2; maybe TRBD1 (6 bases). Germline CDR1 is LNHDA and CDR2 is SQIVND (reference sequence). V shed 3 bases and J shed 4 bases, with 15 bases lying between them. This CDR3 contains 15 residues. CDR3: CASSIQLQGSYGYTF. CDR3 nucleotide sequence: TGTGCCAGTAGTATCCAACTACAGGGAAGCTATGGCTACACCTTC.

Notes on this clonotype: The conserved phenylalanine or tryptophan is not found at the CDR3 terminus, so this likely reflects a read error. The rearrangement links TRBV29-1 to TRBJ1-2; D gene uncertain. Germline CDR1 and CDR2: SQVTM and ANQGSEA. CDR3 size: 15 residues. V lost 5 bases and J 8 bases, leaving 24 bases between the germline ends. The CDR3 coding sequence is TGCAGCGTTCCGCCGGGCGGAGGCTCCTATGGGGGCTACACCCTC. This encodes CSVPPGGGSYGGYTL.

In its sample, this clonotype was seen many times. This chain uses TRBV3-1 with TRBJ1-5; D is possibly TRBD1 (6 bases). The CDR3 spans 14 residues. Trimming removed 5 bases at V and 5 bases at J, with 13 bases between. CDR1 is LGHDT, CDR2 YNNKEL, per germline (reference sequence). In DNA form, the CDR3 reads TGTGCCAGCAGCGTCACAGGGTCCGATCAGCCCCAGCATTTT. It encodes CASSVTGSDQPQHF.

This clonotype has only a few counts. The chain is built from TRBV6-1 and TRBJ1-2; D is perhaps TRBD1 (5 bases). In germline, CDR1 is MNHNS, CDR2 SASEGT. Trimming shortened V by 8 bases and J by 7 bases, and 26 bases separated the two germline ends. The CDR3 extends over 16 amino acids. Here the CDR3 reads CASSRPGRALPRGYTF. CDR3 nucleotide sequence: TGTGCCAGCTCCCGTCCTGGCAGGGCTCTTCCCCGTGGCTACACCTTC.

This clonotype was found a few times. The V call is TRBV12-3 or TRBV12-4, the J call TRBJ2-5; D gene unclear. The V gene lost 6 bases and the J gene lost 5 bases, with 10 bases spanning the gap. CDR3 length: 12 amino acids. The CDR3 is CASRTEAETQYF. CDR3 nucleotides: TGTGCCAGCAGAACAGAGGCCGAGACCCAGTACTTC.

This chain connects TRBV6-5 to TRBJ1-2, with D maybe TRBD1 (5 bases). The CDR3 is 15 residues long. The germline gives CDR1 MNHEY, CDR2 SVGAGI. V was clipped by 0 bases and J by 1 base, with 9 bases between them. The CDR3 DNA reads TGTGCCAGCAGTTACTCGGGACGGATTAACTATGGCTACACCTTC. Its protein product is CASSYSGRINYGYTF.

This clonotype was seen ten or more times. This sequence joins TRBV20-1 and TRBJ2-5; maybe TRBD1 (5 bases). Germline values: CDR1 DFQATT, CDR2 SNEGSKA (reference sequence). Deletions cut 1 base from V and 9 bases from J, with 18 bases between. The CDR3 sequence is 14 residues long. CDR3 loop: CSARGQFLPPAQYF. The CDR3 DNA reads TGCAGTGCTAGAGGACAGTTCCTTCCCCCGGCCCAGTACTTC.

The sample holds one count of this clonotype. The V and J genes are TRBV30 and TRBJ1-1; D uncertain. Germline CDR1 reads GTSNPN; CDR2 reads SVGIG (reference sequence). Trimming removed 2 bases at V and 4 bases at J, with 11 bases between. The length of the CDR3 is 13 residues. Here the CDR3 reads CAWSFSISTEAFF. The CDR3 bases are TGTGCCTGGAGTTTCTCGATCAGCACTGAAGCTTTCTTT.

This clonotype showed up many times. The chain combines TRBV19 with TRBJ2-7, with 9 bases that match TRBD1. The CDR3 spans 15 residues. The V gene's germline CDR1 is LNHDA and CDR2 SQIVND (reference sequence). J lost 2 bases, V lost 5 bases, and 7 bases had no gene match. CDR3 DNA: TGTGCCAGTAGTGCCCCGGGACAGGGCACCTACGAGCAGTACTTC. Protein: CASSAPGQGTYEQYF.

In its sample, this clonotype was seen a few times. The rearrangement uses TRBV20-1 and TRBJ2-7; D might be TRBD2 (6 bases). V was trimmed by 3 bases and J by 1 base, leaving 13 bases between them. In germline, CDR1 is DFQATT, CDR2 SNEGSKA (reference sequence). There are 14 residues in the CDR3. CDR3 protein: CSASYGRRSYEQYF. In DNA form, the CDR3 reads TGCAGTGCTAGTTACGGGAGAAGGTCCTACGAGCAGTACTTC.